The entry below gives a single T cell receptor (beta chain) sequence along with its context. Its antigen is still unknown. This table comes from immunoSEQ multiplex PCR, and its TCRdb copy is limited to in-frame clones, with some not included. The sample comprises fewer than 850,000 clones, roughly 91% of which are singletons, and 30% to 35% rests with the top ten. These data come from a study of shared clonotypes between healthy human individuals. Study outcomes and limitations: In this cohort, only blood was sampled, and tissue repertoires likely differ.

Trimming left V 2 bases short and J 6 bases short, with 8 bases between. Germline CDR1 reads SEHNR; CDR2 reads FQNEAQ (reference sequence). CDR3 length: 14 residues. Each donor was a Caucasian adult residing in Nashville, Tennessee. CD8 memory merged CD45RO+ with CCR7-negative CD45RA+ TemRA cells. The sample was memory CD8+ T cells from PBMCs. This sample's subset: CD45RO+ cells pooled with CCR7-negative TemRA cells. The origin of this receptor is a man younger than 35 in good health. Some clones in this sample may be carry-over from other donors' samples. The V and J genes are TRBV7-9 and TRBJ1-6; D is undetermined. The CDR3 sequence is CASSLPRANSPLHF. DNA of the CDR3: TGTGCCAGCAGCTTACCCCGGGCTAATTCACCCCTCCACTTT.